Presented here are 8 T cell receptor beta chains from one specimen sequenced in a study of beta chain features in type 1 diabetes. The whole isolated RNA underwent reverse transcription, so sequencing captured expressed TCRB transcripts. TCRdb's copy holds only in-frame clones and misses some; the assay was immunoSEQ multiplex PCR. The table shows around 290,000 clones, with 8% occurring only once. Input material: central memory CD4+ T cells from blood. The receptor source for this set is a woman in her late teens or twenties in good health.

The CDR3 sequence is CASSPGGAWGYTF. CDR3 nucleotide sequence: TGTGCCAGCAGTCCCGGCGGGGCGTGGGGCTACACCTTC. The chain joins TRBV27 to TRBJ1-2; D possibly corresponds to TRBD1 (5 bases). CDR3 length: 13 amino acids. Per the germline V gene, CDR1 is MNHEY and CDR2 is SMNVEV (reference sequence). Trimming left V 5 bases short and J 8 bases short, with 15 bases between.

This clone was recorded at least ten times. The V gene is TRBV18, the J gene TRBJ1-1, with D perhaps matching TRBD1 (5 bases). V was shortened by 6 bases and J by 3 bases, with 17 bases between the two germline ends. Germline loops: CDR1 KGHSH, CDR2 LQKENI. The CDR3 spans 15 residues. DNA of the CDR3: TGTGCCAGCTCCGGAGTAGGGGTGATAGACACTGAAGCTTTCTTT. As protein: CASSGVGVIDTEAFF.

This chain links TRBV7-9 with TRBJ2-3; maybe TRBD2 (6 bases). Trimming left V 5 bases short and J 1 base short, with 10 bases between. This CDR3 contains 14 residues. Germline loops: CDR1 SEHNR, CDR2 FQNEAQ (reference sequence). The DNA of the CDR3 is TGTGCCAGCAGCGCCCGCGGGGGCACAGATACGCAGTATTTT. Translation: CASSARGGTDTQYF.

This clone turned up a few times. The CDR3 DNA reads TGCAGTGCCCGGGACTTCTATGGCTACACCTTC. Translating gives CSARDFYGYTF. The chain has TRBV20-1 and TRBJ1-2; tentatively, D is TRBD1 (5 bases). The CDR3 is 11 amino acids. V lost 6 bases and J lost 4, with 9 bases in between. Germline V gene data show CDR1 as DFQATT and CDR2 as SNEGSKA (reference sequence).

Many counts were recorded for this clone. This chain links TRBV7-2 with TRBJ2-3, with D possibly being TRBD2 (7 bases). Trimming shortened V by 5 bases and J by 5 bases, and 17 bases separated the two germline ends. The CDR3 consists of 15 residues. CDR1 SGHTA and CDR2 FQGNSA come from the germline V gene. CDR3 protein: CASSDHGGPGDTQYF. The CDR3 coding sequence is TGTGCCAGCAGCGACCACGGGGGGCCAGGAGATACGCAGTATTTT.

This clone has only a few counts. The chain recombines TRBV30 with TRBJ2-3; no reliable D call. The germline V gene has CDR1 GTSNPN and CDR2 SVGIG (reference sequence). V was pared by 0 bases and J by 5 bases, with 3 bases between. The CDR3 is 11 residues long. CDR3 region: CAWSVGDTQYF. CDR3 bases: TGTGCCTGGAGTGTGGGAGATACGCAGTATTTT.

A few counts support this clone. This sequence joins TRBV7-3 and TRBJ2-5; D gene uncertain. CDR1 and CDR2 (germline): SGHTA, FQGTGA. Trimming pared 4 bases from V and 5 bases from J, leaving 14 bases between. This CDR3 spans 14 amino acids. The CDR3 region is CASSSDGPRETQYF. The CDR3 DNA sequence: TGTGCCAGCAGCTCGGACGGCCCGAGGGAGACCCAGTACTTC. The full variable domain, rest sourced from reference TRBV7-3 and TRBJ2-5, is GAGVSQTPSNKVTEKGKYVELRCDPISGHTALYWYRQSLGQGPEFLIYFQGTGAADDSGLPNDRFFAVRPEGSVSTLKIQRTERGDSAVYLCASSSDGPRETQYFGPGTRLLVL.

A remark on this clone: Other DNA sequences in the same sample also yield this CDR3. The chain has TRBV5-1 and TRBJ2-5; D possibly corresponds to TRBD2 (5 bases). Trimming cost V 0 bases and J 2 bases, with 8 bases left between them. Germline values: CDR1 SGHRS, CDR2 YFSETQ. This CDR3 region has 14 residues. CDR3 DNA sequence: TGCGCCAGCAGCTTGGGGTCGGGACAAGAGACCCAGTACTTC. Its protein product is CASSLGSGQETQYF. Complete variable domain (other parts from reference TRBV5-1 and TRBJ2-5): KAGVTQTPRYLIKTRGQQVTLSCSPISGHRSVSWYQQTPGQGLQFLFEYFSETQRNKGNFPGRFSGRQFSNSRSEMNVSTLELGDSALYLCASSLGSGQETQYFGPGTRLLVL.